The clone carrying this T cell receptor (beta chain) has more than one count but fewer than ten. Its antigen is unidentified. Time point described: persistent/refractory GD, antithyroid drugs over 5 years with positive TRAb. With RNA extracted from PBMCs as input, the TCR library was made. The patients were drawn from one endocrinology department in Xi'an, China. The authors built TCR beta libraries using iRepertoire HTBI primers and Arm-PCR of CDR3 regions. MiXCR, applied by TCRdb to the multiplex PCR reads, yields one record per CDR3 protein. This table holds 300,000 or so distinct CDR3 sequences, 15% to 20% found once. The record originates from a study of regulatory T cells in long-lasting Graves disease. Whole-study results and caveats: Persistent Graves' patients possessed reduced TCR diversity relative to recently diagnosed ones.

The TCR sequence derives from a female donor with Graves disease. Here the sequenced sample was peripheral blood mononuclear cells (PBMCs), taken when the disease was refractory, from a patient treated with antithyroid drugs.

The CDR3 here is CASSGDRGRAGANVLTF. As DNA, the CDR3 is TGTGCCAGCAGTGGGGACAGGGGGCGGGCTGGGGCCAACGTCCTGACTTTC. The rearrangement joins TRBV12-3 or TRBV12-4 to TRBJ2-6; TRBD1 aligns across 12 bases. This CDR3 has 17 residues. With 5 bases clipped from V and 2 bases from J, the junction kept 4 bases outside the gene matches.